Described below is a single TCR beta chain sequence and its context. These data originate in a study of blood T cell repertoires in COVID-19. Study-level information: Samples representing acute and convalescent COVID-19 were sourced from the United States, Italy and Spain. The cDNA or gDNA used as material had been derived from T cells, B-cell-depleted T cells, or PBMCs.

Source study methods: Estimates of nucleated cell counts were drawn from the amplification of reference gene primers. Profiling relied on immunoSEQ multiplex PCR, and the TCRdb table lists in-frame clones only, not all of them. For V, J and clone size, that table is used; D and trimming come from the DNA. In the table there are some 190,000 clones, less than 85% of which are singletons. This clonotype originated in a woman aged 80 or older with COVID-19, enrolled during active disease. The specimen sequenced was peripheral blood.

CDR3 loop: CASSGTSSSGNTIYF. The CDR3 DNA reads TGTGCCAGCTCTGGGACATCGAGCTCTGGAAACACCATATATTTT. The rearrangement links TRBV9 to TRBJ1-3, with D perhaps matching TRBD1 (6 bases). The CDR3 loop spans 15 amino acids. V shed 7 bases and J shed 0 bases, with 14 bases lying between them. CDR1 is SGDLS, CDR2 YYNGEE, per germline.